These T cell receptor beta chains were read from a single sample in a study of blood T cells in healthy people across ages. In TCRdb, the 5' RACE reads were re-called with MiXCR into one record per CDR3 protein. Among hundreds of thousands of distinct CDR3 sequences listed, roughly 43% were seen once. Sample: blood. The source is a man older than 75 in good health. CDR3s include the opening cysteine and the closing phenylalanine or tryptophan.

TRBV18	15	TRBJ2-7	CASSPPVTSVYEQYF
TRBV6-2/TRBV6-3	15	TRBJ2-3	CASSYLPPGPDTQYF
TRBV24-1	15	TRBJ2-3	CATSDTGASTDTQYF
TRBV2	13	TRBJ1-5	CASSGGRVQPQHF
TRBV12-3/TRBV12-4	14	TRBJ2-7	CASSLGGPSYEQYF
TRBV27	17	TRBJ1-2	CASSYKSGTGVNYGYTF
TRBV7-3	18	TRBJ2-1	CASSLTSGRVGSYNEQFF
TRBV29-1	11	TRBJ2-1	CSVTDYNEQFF
TRBV4-3	15	TRBJ1-2	CASSGEGTVTVGYTF
TRBV7-2	14	TRBJ1-2	CASSLAWQAHGYTF
TRBV7-2	14	TRBJ1-5	CASSLKGGNQPQHF
TRBV3-1	14	TRBJ2-7	CASSQNPGTYEQYF
TRBV12-3/TRBV12-4	12	TRBJ1-1	CASSFGWTEAFF
TRBV6-2/TRBV6-3	17	TRBJ2-3	CASSPPRSAGGTDTQYF
TRBV20-1	14	TRBJ1-5	CSAGTGHSNQPQHF
TRBV3-1	12	TRBJ2-3	CASGRPQRTQYF
TRBV7-9	14	TRBJ1-1	CASRLVQGSYEAFF
TRBV27	14	TRBJ2-3	CAAGIPTSTDTQYF
TRBV7-9	15	TRBJ2-7	CASSLGGTATYEQYF
TRBV29-1	13	TRBJ1-1	CSGGGGSGTEAFF
TRBV6-6	17	TRBJ1-2	CASSALGGVPYSGGYTF
TRBV7-2	15	TRBJ2-1	CASSRDGGFYNEQFF
TRBV29-1	15	TRBJ2-7	CSVEPPPEQFYEQYF
TRBV10-2	14	TRBJ1-1	CASTGGVRAAEAFF
TRBV6-6	16	TRBJ1-6	CASSYGQSSYNSPLHF
TRBV12-3/TRBV12-4	15	TRBJ2-7	CASSLTGVKNYEQYF